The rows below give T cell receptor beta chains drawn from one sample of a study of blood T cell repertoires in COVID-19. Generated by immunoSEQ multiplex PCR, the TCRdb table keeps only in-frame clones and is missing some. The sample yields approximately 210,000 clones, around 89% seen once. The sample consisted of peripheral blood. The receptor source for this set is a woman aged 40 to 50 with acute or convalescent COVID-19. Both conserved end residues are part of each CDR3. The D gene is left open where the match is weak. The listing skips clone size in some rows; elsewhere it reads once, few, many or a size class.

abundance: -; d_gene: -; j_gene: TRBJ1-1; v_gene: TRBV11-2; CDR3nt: TGTGCCAGCAGCTTATCTAGGCCGCCGCGCACTGAAGCTTTCTTT; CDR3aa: CASSLSRPPRTEAFF
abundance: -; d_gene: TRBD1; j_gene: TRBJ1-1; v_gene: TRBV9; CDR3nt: TGTGCCAGCAGCGTAGGGACAGGACTCGTCGAGGCTTTCTTT; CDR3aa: CASSVGTGLVEAFF
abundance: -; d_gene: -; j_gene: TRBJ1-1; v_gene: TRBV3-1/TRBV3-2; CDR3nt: TGTGCCAGCAGTCACCTGGGTAGGGGTATGGACACTGAAGCTTTCTTT; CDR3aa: CASSHLGRGMDTEAFF
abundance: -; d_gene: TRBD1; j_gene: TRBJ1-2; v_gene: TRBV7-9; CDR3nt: TGTGCCAGCAGCCGAGGACAGGGGGCGACCGGCTACACCTTC; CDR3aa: CASSRGQGATGYTF
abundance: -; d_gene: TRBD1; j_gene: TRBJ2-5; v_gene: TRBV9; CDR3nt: TGTGCCAGCAGCGTAGAGGGGGCGTGGGAGACCCAGTACTTC; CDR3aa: CASSVEGAWETQYF
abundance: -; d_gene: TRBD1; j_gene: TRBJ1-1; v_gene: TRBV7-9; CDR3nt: TGTGCCAGCAGAGGCCGGGACAGGGGGCGGAATGAAGCTTTCTTT; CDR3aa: CASRGRDRGRNEAFF
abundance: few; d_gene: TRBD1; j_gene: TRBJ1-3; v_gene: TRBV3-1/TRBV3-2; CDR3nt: TGTGCCAGCAGCCCGACTTCCGCGACAGGGACCGCGGGTGGAAACACCATATATTTT; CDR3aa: CASSPTSATGTAGGNTIYF
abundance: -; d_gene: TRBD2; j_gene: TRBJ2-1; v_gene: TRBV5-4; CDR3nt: TGTGCCAGCAGGCTTAGCGGGGGGAGCAATGAGCAGTTCTTC; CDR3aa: CASRLSGGSNEQFF
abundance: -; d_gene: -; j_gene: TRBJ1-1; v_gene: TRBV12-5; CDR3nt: TGTGCTAGTGGTCCCGCGTCAACTGAAGCTTTCTTT; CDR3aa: CASGPASTEAFF
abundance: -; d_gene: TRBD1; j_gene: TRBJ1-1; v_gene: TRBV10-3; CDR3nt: TGTGCCATCAGCGGGACAGGGACCACTGAAGCTTTCTTT; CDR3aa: CAISGTGTTEAFF
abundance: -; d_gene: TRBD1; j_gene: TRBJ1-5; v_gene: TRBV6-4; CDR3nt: TGTGCCAGCAGTGACTCTAAGGGGGCGGATCGGAATCAGCCCCAGCATTTT; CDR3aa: CASSDSKGADRNQPQHF
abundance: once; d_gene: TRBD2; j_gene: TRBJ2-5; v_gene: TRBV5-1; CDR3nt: TGCGCCAGCAGCTTGGCTGGTAGCGGGGGGGCTTCAGAGACCCAGTACTTC; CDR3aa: CASSLAGSGGASETQYF
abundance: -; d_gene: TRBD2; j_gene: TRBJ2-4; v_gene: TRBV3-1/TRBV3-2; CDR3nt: TGTGCCAGCAGCCAGGTGCTAGCGGGGGGGCCTAAAAACATTCAGTACTTC; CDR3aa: CASSQVLAGGPKNIQYF
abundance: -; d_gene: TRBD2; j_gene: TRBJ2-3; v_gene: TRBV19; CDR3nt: TGTGCCAGTAGTCTCCGCGGGGGAGATACGCAGTATTTT; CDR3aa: CASSLRGGDTQYF
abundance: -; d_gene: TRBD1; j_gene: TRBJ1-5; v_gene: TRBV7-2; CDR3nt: TGTGCCAGCAGCATAACAGGGGGAAATCAGCCCCAGCATTTT; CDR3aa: CASSITGGNQPQHF
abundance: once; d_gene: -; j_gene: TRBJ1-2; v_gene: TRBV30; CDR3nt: TGTGCCTGGAGTGTGAGGGAGAAACATGGCTACACCTTC; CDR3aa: CAWSVREKHGYTF
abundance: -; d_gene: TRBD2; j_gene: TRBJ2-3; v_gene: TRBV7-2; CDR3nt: TGTGCCAGCAGCTTAACGCTAGCGGGGGAAGATACGCAGTATTTT; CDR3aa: CASSLTLAGEDTQYF
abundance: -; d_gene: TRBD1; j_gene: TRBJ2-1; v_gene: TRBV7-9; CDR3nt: TGTGCCAGCCCCTCCGAGGTGACAGGGGGCGATGAGCAGTTCTTC; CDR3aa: CASPSEVTGGDEQFF
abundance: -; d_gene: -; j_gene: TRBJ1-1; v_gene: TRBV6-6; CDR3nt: TGTGCCAGCACCAAAAACAGGGCTATGAACACTGAAGCTTTCTTT; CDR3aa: CASTKNRAMNTEAFF
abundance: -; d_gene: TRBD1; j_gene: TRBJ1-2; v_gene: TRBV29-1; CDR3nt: TGCAGCGTGGGGACAGGGGGCATCGGCGGCTACACCTTC; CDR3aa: CSVGTGGIGGYTF
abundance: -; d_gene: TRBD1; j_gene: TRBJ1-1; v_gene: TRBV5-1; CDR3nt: TGCGCCAGCAGCTTCCCGGACAGGTCTAACACTGAAGCTTTCTTT; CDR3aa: CASSFPDRSNTEAFF
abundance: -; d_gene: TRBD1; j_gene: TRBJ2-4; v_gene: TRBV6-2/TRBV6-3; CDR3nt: TGTGCCAGCAGTGTCCAGGGGGCGTGGGCCAAAAACATTCAGTACTTC; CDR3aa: CASSVQGAWAKNIQYF
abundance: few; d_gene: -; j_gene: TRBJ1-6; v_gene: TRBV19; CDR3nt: TGTGCCAGTAGGCCATACAGGGATGGTAATTCACCCCTCCACTTT; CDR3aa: CASRPYRDGNSPLHF
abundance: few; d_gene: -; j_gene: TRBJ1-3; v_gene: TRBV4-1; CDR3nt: TGCGCCAGCAGCCAAGATAACTACCAAACTGGAAACACCATATATTTT; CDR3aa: CASSQDNYQTGNTIYF
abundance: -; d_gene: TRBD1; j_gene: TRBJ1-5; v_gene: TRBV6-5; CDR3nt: TGTGCCAGTTCCTCACAGGGGGCTGGCAATCAGCCCCAGCATTTT; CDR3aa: CASSSQGAGNQPQHF
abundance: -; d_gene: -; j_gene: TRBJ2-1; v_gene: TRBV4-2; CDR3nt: TGTGCCAGCAGCGACAGCTCCTACAATGAGCAGTTCTTC; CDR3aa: CASSDSSYNEQFF
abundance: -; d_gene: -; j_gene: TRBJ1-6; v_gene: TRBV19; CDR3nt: TGTGCCAGTAGTACAGGGGATAATTCACCCCTCCACTTT; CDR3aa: CASSTGDNSPLHF
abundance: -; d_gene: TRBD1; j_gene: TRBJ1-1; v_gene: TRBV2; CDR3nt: TGTGCCAGCACTGAAGACAGGGGAGCTGAAGCTTTCTTT; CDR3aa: CASTEDRGAEAFF
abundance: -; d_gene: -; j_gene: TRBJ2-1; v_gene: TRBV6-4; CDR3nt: TGTGCCAGCAGTGACGAGCCAGGTTACAATGAGCAGTTCTTC; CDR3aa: CASSDEPGYNEQFF
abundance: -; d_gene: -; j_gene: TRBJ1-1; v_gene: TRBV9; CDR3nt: TGTGCCAGCAGCGTAGGGGGCTCAGGCAGGAACACTGAAGCTTTCTTT; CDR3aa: CASSVGGSGRNTEAFF
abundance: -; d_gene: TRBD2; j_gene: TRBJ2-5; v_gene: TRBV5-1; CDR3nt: TGCGCCAGCAGCTTCGGGGGGAGGACCCTTCAAGAGACCCAGTACTTC; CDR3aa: CASSFGGRTLQETQYF
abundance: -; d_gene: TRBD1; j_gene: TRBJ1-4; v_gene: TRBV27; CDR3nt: TGTGCCAGCAGTCCCGGGACAGGGAATGAGTGGAAGGGGGAAAAACTGTTTTTT; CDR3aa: CASSPGTGNEWKGEKLFF
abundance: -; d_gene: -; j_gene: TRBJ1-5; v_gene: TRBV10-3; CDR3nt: TGTGCCACCCGCCTAGGAACTGAACCCCAGCCCCAGCATTTT; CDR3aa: CATRLGTEPQPQHF
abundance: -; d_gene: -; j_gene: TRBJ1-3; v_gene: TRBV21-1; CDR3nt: TGTGCCAGCAGCGTAGGGGAAGGACGAGGAAACACCATATATTTT; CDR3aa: CASSVGEGRGNTIYF
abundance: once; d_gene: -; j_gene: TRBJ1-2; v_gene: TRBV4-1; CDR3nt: TGCGCCAGCAGCCAGAGCACAGGGATCTATGGCTACACCTTC; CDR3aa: CASSQSTGIYGYTF
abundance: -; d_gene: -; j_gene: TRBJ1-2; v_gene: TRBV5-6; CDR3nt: TGTGCCAGCAGCTTACCCACGGGGGTATATGGCTACACCTTC; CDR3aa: CASSLPTGVYGYTF
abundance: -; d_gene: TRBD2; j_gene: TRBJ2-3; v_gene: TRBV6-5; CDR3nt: TGTGCCAGCACTGGGGGGGGTAATATAGATACGCAGTATTTT; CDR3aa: CASTGGGNIDTQYF
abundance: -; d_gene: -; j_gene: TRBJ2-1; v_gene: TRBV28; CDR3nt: TGTGCCAGCAGCCGCCTCGCGGGGCAGTTCTTC; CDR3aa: CASSRLAGQFF
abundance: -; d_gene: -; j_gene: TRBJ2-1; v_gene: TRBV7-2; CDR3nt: TGTGCCAGCAGCTTGACTAGGGAAGCCTACAATGAGCAGTTCTTC; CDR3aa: CASSLTREAYNEQFF
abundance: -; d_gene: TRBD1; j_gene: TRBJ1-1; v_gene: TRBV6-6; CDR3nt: TGTGCCAGCACCTACAGGGGGAACACTGAAGCTTTCTTT; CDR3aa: CASTYRGNTEAFF
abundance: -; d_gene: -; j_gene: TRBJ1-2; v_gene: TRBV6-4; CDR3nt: TGTGCCAGCAGTGACGGTCCGGGGTTAGGGAACTATGGCTACACCTTC; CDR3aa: CASSDGPGLGNYGYTF
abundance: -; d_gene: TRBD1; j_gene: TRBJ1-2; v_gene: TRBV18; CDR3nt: TGTGCCAGCTCACCTAGACAGGGGCGCGAGGGAGGCTACACCTTC; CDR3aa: CASSPRQGREGGYTF
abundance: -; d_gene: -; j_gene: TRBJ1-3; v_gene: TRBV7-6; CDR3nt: TGTGCCAGCAGCCCGTCGGGGGGCACCATATATTTT; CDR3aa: CASSPSGGTIYF
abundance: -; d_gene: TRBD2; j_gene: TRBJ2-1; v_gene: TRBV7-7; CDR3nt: TGTGCCAGCAGCTTTCTAGCGGGGGGTGAGCAGTTCTTC; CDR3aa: CASSFLAGGEQFF
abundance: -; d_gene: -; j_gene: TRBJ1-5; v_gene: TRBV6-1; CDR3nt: TGTGCCAGCAGTGACCGGGGGGATATCGCAAGCAATCAGCCCCAGCATTTT; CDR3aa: CASSDRGDIASNQPQHF
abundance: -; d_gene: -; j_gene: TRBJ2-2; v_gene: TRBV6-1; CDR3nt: TGTGCCAGCAGTGAAATGGGGTGGAGGGCAGGGCGTACCGGGGAGCTGTTTTTT; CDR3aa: CASSEMGWRAGRTGELFF
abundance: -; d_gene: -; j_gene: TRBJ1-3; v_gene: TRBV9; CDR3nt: TGTGCCAGCAGCTCCACGGGAGGAAACACCATATATTTT; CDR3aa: CASSSTGGNTIYF
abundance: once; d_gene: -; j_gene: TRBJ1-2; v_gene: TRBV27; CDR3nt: TGTGCCAGCAGAGGCGGGACCTATGGCTACACCTTC; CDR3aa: CASRGGTYGYTF
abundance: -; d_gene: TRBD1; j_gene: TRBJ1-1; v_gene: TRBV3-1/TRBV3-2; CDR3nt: TGTGCCAGCAGCCGCCCGGGACAGGTCATGAACACTGAAGCTTTCTTT; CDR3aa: CASSRPGQVMNTEAFF
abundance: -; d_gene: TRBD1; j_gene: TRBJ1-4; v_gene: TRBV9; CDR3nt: TGTGCCAGCAGCTCAAGACAGGGAAGGCTTGAAAAACTGTTTTTT; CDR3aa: CASSSRQGRLEKLFF
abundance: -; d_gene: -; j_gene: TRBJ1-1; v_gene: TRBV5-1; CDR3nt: TGCGCCAGCAGCCTGGGAGCCATGAACACTGAAGCTTTCTTT; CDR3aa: CASSLGAMNTEAFF
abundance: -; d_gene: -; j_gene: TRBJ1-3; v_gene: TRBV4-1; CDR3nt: TGCGCCAGCAGCCAAGATCTCGCAGGGGGAAACACCATATATTTT; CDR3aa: CASSQDLAGGNTIYF
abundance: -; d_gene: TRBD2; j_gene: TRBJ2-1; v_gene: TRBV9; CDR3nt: TGTGCCAGCAGCGTAGCGGCCCTCGGAGCGGGGTACTTAAATGAGCAGTTCTTC; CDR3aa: CASSVAALGAGYLNEQFF